The 3 T cell receptor beta chains below come from one sample, sequenced in a study of metastatic and nonmetastatic thyroid tumors. TCRdb ran MiXCR on the PCR reads. This table has approximately 21,000 clones, approximately 20% appearing once. Every patient underwent thyroid surgery untreated. Material: blood. The receptors derive from a male donor with papillary thyroid cancer or a benign thyroid nodule (not recorded which). Some clones in this sample may be carry-over from other donors' samples.

This clone was observed many times. This chain joins TRBV5-1 and TRBJ2-3; 13 nucleotides line up with TRBD2. Unmatched junction bases numbered 3, after V lost 4 bases and J lost 4 bases. CDR3 size: 15 residues. Germline V gives CDR1 SGHRS, CDR2 YFSETQ. The CDR3 region is CASSGLAGEADTQYF. The CDR3 DNA reads TGCGCCAGCAGCGGACTAGCGGGAGAGGCAGATACGCAGTATTTT.

In its sample, this clone was seen many times. DNA for the CDR3: TGTGCCAGCTCGCTAGCGGGGGGGCAGTCCGGGGAGCTGTTTTTT. This gives the protein CASSLAGGQSGELFF. The rearrangement uses TRBV2 and TRBJ2-2, with 12 bases lining up with TRBD2. This CDR3 is 15 amino acids long. Germline loops: CDR1 SNHLY, CDR2 FYNNEI. The V segment lost 8 bases and the J segment 6 bases; nucleotides outside the gene matches: 7.

This clone was seen many times. The chain couples TRBV30 to TRBJ2-2, with TRBD1 matching 7 bases. This CDR3 is built from 14 residues. The germline V gene has CDR1 GTSNPN and CDR2 SVGIG (reference sequence). The V gene end was trimmed by 5 bases and the J gene end by 5 bases; junction bases not matched to a gene: 8. CDR3 residues: CAWARDRTTGELFF. Written as DNA, the CDR3 is TGTGCCTGGGCCCGGGACAGAACTACCGGGGAGCTGTTTTTT.